This TCR beta chain was found in a study of blood T cells in healthy people across ages. Study-level results: Unsorted PBMCs prevented conclusive naive versus antigen-experienced comparison. The fall in TCR beta diversity per million T cells was roughly linear with age.

Only a few counts were recorded for this clonotype. Its specificity is not known. Every donor gave ten milliliters of peripheral blood. Next came a second PCR, run for about 6 to 12 cycles, which used a sample-barcoded 5' primer along with a J-beta primer mix. Each of the cDNA molecules was tagged by a template-switch adaptor with 12 random nucleotides. TCRdb re-derived calls from the 5' RACE reads in MiXCR, one entry per CDR3 protein. The sample has roughly 2 million distinct CDR3 sequences; around half are singletons. Germline V gene data show CDR1 as SGHTA and CDR2 as FQGNSA. The V end was cut by 4 bases, the J end by 2 bases, with 22 bases between. The CDR3 contains 18 residues.

The J gene is TRBJ2-3, the V gene TRBV7-2, with D possibly being TRBD2 (7 bases). Sequenced: blood. The clonotype comes from a woman between 35 and 50 years old in good health. CDR3 amino acids: CASSSGYAGAEVTDTQYF. CDR3 nucleotide sequence: TGTGCCAGCAGCTCAGGCTACGCGGGGGCGGAGGTCACAGATACGCAGTATTTT.